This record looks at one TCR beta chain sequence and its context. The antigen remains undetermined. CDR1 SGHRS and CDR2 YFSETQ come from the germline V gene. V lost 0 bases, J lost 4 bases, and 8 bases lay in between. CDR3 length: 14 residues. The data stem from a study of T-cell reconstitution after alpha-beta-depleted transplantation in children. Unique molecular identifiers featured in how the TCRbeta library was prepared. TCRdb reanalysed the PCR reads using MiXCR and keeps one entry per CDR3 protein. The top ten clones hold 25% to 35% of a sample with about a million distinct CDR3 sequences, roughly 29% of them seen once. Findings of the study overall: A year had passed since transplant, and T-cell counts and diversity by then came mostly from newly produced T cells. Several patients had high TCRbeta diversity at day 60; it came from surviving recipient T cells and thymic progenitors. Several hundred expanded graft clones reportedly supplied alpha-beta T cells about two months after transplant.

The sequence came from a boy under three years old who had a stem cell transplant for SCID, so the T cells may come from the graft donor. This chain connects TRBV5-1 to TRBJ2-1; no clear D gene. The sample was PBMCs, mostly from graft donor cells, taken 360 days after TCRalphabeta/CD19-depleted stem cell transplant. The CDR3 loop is CASSLEDHYNEQFF. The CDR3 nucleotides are TGCGCCAGCAGCTTGGAGGACCATTACAATGAGCAGTTCTTC.